This T cell receptor beta chain was sequenced in a study of cytomegalovirus exposure and HLA in healthy donors. Study background: Findings of an earlier analysis included some 120 million unique TCR beta sequences from roughly 200 million T cells.

This clone was found a few times. The target antigen is unknown. Germline V gene lookup returns CDR1 SEHNR and CDR2 FQNEAQ (reference sequence). This CDR3 spans 13 amino acids. The V gene end was trimmed by 5 bases and the J gene end by 1 base; junction bases not matched to a gene: 0. Primers: 60 Vbeta forward and 13 Jbeta reverse. The method was immunoSEQ multiplex PCR; TCRdb's version includes in-frame clones alone and lacks a portion of them. The sample shows over 75,000 clones, about 80% of them seen only once. Findings and caveats of the study: In a later analysis, most CMV-associated TCR beta chains appeared HLA-restricted.

The sequence derives from a male donor in good health and CMV-seropositive. The chain recombines TRBV7-9 with TRBJ1-1, with 8 positions matching TRBD1. Sequencing was done on a sample of PBMCs. The CDR3: CASSDRGNTEAFF. The CDR3 nucleotides are TGTGCCAGCAGCGACAGGGGGAACACTGAAGCTTTCTTT.